The present T cell receptor (beta chain) was sequenced within a study of T-cell reconstitution after alpha-beta-depleted transplantation in children. This clonotype has a handful of counts. The antigen remains undetermined. CDR1 is SGHRS and CDR2 is YFSETQ in the germline V gene. The CDR3 extends over 15 amino acids. V lost 0 bases and J 3 bases, leaving 12 bases between the germline ends. The study, taken as a whole, reports: Recipient T cells and thymic progenitors that survived were the source of the high TCRbeta diversity seen at day 60 in some patients. Counts and diversity of T cells one year after transplant came mostly from newly produced T cells. Roughly two months post-transplant, alpha-beta T cells reportedly originated from several hundred graft clones that had expanded.

Construction of the TCRbeta library involved unique molecular identifiers. TCRdb recomputed calls from the PCR reads with MiXCR, one row per CDR3 protein. This sample has around 800,000 distinct CDR3 sequences, with approximately 15% found just once. The sample in question was PBMCs, mostly from graft donor cells, obtained 360 days after TCRalphabeta/CD19-depleted stem cell transplant. The V gene is TRBV5-1, the J gene TRBJ2-5; possibly TRBD1 for D (5 bases). The clonotype was recovered from a male patient between 5 and 17 years old who had a stem cell transplant for acute lymphoblastic leukemia, so the T cells may come from the graft donor. This CDR3 is CASSLVYRREETQYF. DNA for the CDR3: TGCGCCAGCAGCTTGGTATACAGGCGAGAAGAGACCCAGTACTTC.